The present T cell receptor beta chain was sequenced within a study of OX40 agonist ivuxolimab in advanced cancers. Whole-study context: Age averaged around 60 years (range roughly 20 to 90), and roughly 80% were male.

This table comes from immunoSEQ multiplex PCR, and its TCRdb copy is limited to in-frame clones, with some not included. The sample lists about 96,000 clones; 80% to 95% were seen once. The V end lost 0 bases, the J end lost 6 bases, and 11 bases lay between the germline ends. The CDR3 has 14 residues. Germline V gene data show CDR1 as SGDLS and CDR2 as YYNGEE. The chain carries TRBV9 and TRBJ2-3, with D unresolved. This receptor was identified in an adult with an advanced solid tumor such as melanoma, head and neck, liver or kidney cancer. The sequencing here drew on CD4+ or CD8+ T cells sorted from blood, taken in a trial of the OX40 agonist ivuxolimab. Here the CDR3 reads CASSVVGARDTQYF. For the CDR3, the DNA is TGTGCCAGCAGCGTAGTAGGTGCCAGGGATACGCAGTATTTT.